This is a list of T cell receptor beta chains from one sample in a study of CD8+CD57+ T cells in acquired aplastic anemia. TCRdb re-called the reads through MiXCR, storing one row per CDR3 protein. The sample has about 190,000 distinct CDR3 sequences; 64% are singletons. The sample taken for sequencing was sorted CD4+, CD8+, or CD8+CD57+ T cells (not recorded which) from PBMCs. The receptors shown here come from a human donor with severe aplastic anemia or a healthy control (not recorded which). Both conserved end residues are part of each CDR3. A D gene is named only where the DNA matches it firmly. Expanded clones are given a class, and other clones once, few, many or no size at all.

clone_size j_call v_call d_call cdr3_aa cdr3_nt
few TRBJ2-1 TRBV20-1 TRBD2 CSAGRERGPPAQFF TGCAGTGCTGGAAGGGAGCGGGGTCCACCTGCGCAGTTCTTC
. TRBJ2-3 TRBV5-5 . CASSLGGDTTDTQYF TGTGCCAGCAGCTTGGGGGGGGACACCACAGATACGCAGTATTTT
. TRBJ2-7 TRBV19 TRBD2 CASSPSSGRASYEQYF TGTGCCAGTAGTCCCTCAAGCGGGAGGGCGTCCTACGAGCAGTACTTC
many TRBJ1-1 TRBV11-2 . CASSLGSGAEAFF TGTGCCAGCAGCTTAGGGTCTGGCGCTGAAGCTTTCTTT
few TRBJ2-3 TRBV7-9 TRBD2 CASSIAGGPDTQYF TGTGCCAGCAGCATAGCGGGGGGCCCAGATACGCAGTATTTT
. TRBJ1-4 TRBV20-1 . CSARDEQGLTKLFF TGCAGTGCTAGAGATGAGCAGGGGTTGACCAAACTGTTTTTT
. TRBJ1-2 TRBV7-2 TRBD1 CASRSGTGQDGYTF TGTGCCAGCAGATCCGGGACAGGGCAAGATGGCTACACCTTC
. TRBJ1-1 TRBV20-1 . CSTDSMNTEAFF TGCAGCACCGACAGTATGAACACTGAAGCTTTCTTT
. TRBJ2-7 TRBV7-3 . CASSPTLGEQYF TGTGCCAGCAGCCCAACCTTGGGTGAGCAGTACTTC
few TRBJ2-1 TRBV2 TRBD2 CASSEGLAGGYNSYNEQFF TGTGCCAGCAGTGAAGGTCTAGCGGGGGGCTACAACTCCTACAATGAGCAGTTCTTC
. TRBJ2-5 TRBV7-2 TRBD2 CASGTSWETQYF TGTGCCAGCGGGACTAGCTGGGAGACCCAGTACTTC
. TRBJ2-3 TRBV2 TRBD1 CASSATGQGVNTQYF TGTGCCAGCAGTGCAACGGGACAGGGGGTAAATACGCAGTATTTT
. TRBJ2-7 TRBV29-1 . CSVEGDTYEQYF TGCAGCGTTGAAGGGGATACCTACGAGCAGTACTTC
. TRBJ1-3 TRBV10-2 . CASSESSTPGNTIYF TGCGCCAGCAGTGAGTCAAGTACGCCTGGAAACACCATATATTTT
. TRBJ2-7 TRBV5-4 TRBD1 CASSLPQGGTGGEQYF TGTGCCAGCAGCCTGCCGCAGGGGGGGACAGGGGGCGAGCAGTACTTC
. TRBJ2-3 TRBV19 TRBD2 CASKRGADTQYF TGTGCCAGTAAACGGGGGGCAGATACGCAGTATTTT
many TRBJ2-7 TRBV6-5 . CASSYSAGYEQYF TGTGCCAGCAGTTACTCAGCGGGCTACGAGCAGTACTTC
. TRBJ2-7 TRBV7-2 . CASSFFQGAYEQYF TGTGCCAGCAGCTTTTTTCAGGGTGCCTACGAGCAGTACTTC
once TRBJ1-2 TRBV7-9 . CASSPGANYGYTF TGTGCCAGCAGCCCCGGGGCCAACTATGGCTACACCTTC
. TRBJ1-1 TRBV24-1 . CATSDFRWLGRLLGAFF TGTGCCACCAGTGATTTCCGATGGCTGGGGCGATTGTTAGGAGCTTTCTTT
. TRBJ2-7 TRBV20-1 . CSVLSLGQGLGEQYF TGCAGTGTCCTATCTCTAGGGCAGGGTTTAGGGGAGCAGTACTTC
many TRBJ2-7 TRBV9 TRBD1 CASGTGSHEQYF TGTGCCAGCGGGACAGGGAGCCACGAGCAGTACTTC
. TRBJ2-6 TRBV15 . CATIPGDSGANVLTF TGTGCCACCATTCCCGGGGACTCTGGGGCCAACGTCCTGACTTTC
many TRBJ1-1 TRBV6-4 . CASSAAFGTEAFF TGTGCCAGCTCGGCGGCTTTTGGCACTGAAGCTTTCTTT
. TRBJ2-7 TRBV9 . CASSAGLDGYEQYF TGTGCCAGCAGCGCGGGACTCGATGGGTACGAGCAGTACTTC
. TRBJ1-1 TRBV19 . CASSSSTGLGGTEAFF TGTGCCAGTAGTTCCAGCACAGGGCTGGGAGGCACTGAAGCTTTCTTT
. TRBJ2-1 TRBV9 TRBD1 CASSVGDRSFEQFF TGTGCCAGCAGCGTAGGGGACAGGTCATTTGAGCAGTTCTTC
many TRBJ2-3 TRBV2 . CASSEMGWDLDTQYF TGTGCCAGCAGTGAAATGGGTTGGGATCTGGATACGCAGTATTTT
. TRBJ2-3 TRBV29-1 . CSVEFGLIWTDTQYF TGCAGCGTCGAATTTGGCCTCATCTGGACAGATACGCAGTATTTT
once TRBJ2-2 TRBV24-1 TRBD2 CATETSGGPSGELFF TGTGCCACCGAGACTAGCGGGGGGCCGAGCGGGGAGCTGTTTTTT
many TRBJ2-7 TRBV2 TRBD2 CASSGGGPSFYEQYF TGTGCCAGCAGTGGGGGGGGACCGAGCTTCTACGAGCAGTACTTC
. TRBJ2-7 TRBV7-9 . CASSLYRAGDEQYF TGTGCCAGCAGCCTATACAGGGCTGGGGACGAGCAGTACTTC
. TRBJ2-3 TRBV7-2 TRBD2 CASSSDSGEATDTQYF TGTGCCAGCAGCTCAGATAGCGGGGAGGCCACAGATACGCAGTATTTT
. TRBJ2-5 TRBV29-1 TRBD2 CSALGGRAHEYQETQYF TGCAGCGCGCTTGGCGGGAGGGCCCACGAGTACCAAGAGACCCAGTACTTC
. TRBJ1-1 TRBV20-1 TRBD1 CSARDPGQVNTEAFF TGCAGTGCTAGAGACCCGGGACAGGTGAACACTGAAGCTTTCTTT
. TRBJ1-1 TRBV25-1 . CASSGFQGAFF TGTGCCAGCAGTGGATTTCAGGGAGCTTTCTTT
. TRBJ2-5 TRBV5-4 TRBD2 CASGLAGGWEETQYF TGTGCCAGTGGACTAGCGGGGGGGTGGGAGGAGACCCAGTACTTC
. TRBJ2-2 TRBV6-2/TRBV6-3 TRBD1 CASSYDRVTGELFF TGTGCCAGCAGTTACGACAGGGTCACCGGGGAGCTGTTTTTT
few TRBJ2-7 TRBV7-9 TRBD1 CASSLAGTGDTTYEQYF TGTGCCAGCAGCCTTGCCGGGACAGGGGACACTACCTACGAGCAGTACTTC
many TRBJ2-1 TRBV7-2 . CASSSNFNNERFF TGTGCCAGCAGCTCCAACTTTAACAATGAGCGGTTCTTC
. TRBJ1-2 TRBV29-1 . CSVGTAGGYTF TGCAGCGTTGGGACCGCCGGCGGCTACACCTTC
many TRBJ2-2 TRBV15 . CATSSLEEYTGELFF TGTGCCACCAGCAGTCTAGAGGAGTACACCGGGGAGCTGTTTTTT
. TRBJ1-1 TRBV4-3 . CASSRVTGAEAFF TGCGCCAGCAGCCGAGTGACAGGCGCTGAAGCTTTCTTT
. TRBJ1-2 TRBV20-1 TRBD1 CSLSGDSPNYGYTF TGCAGTTTAAGCGGGGACAGTCCTAACTATGGCTACACCTTC
. TRBJ2-7 TRBV12-3/TRBV12-4 . CASNKRSQGNEQYF TGTGCCAGCAACAAAAGGTCCCAAGGCAACGAGCAGTACTTC
. TRBJ1-6 TRBV7-3 . CASSTGLVPLHF TGTGCCAGCAGCACGGGACTAGTACCCCTCCACTTT
. TRBJ2-7 TRBV7-2 . CASSPTTGSGYEQYF TGTGCCAGCAGCCCGACTACTGGCAGCGGATACGAGCAGTACTTC